This T cell receptor (beta chain) was sequenced in a study of blood T cell repertoires in COVID-19. About the study: Acute and convalescent COVID-19 samples came from the United States, Italy and Spain. Sample material is recorded as cDNA or gDNA derived from T cells, B-cell-depleted T cells, or PBMCs.

Authors' processing steps: For nucleated cells, counts were estimated from reference gene primer amplification. This table comes from immunoSEQ multiplex PCR, and its TCRdb copy is limited to in-frame clones, with some not included. The V and J calls and clone size are taken from that table; D and trimming were inferred from the DNA. The sample lists about 92,000 clones, more than 80% occurring once. This clone was found many times. J was trimmed by 4 bases and V by 6 bases; bases with no gene match: 5. The CDR3 is made up of 15 amino acids. CDR1 is SGHDN and CDR2 is FVKESK in the germline V gene. This chain joins TRBV14 and TRBJ2-2, with TRBD2 matching 10 bases. This TCR came from a woman in her sixties or seventies with acute or convalescent COVID-19. The sequenced sample was peripheral blood. CDR3 sequence (DNA): TGTGCCAGCAGTGTAGCGGGAGGAAGCACCGGGGAGCTGTTTTTT. Amino acid sequence: CASSVAGGSTGELFF.